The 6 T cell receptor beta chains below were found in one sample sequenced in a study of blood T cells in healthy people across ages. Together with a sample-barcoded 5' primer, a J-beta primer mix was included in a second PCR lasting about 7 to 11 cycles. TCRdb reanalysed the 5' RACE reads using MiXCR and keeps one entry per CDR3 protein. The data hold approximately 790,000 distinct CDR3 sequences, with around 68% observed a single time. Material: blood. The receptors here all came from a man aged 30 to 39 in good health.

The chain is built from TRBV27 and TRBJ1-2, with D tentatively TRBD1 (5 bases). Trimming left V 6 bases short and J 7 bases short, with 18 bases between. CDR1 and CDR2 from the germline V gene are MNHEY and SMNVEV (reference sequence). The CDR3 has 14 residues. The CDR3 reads CASSPGPGRGGYTF. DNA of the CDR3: TGTGCCAGCAGCCCCGGCCCAGGAAGGGGTGGCTACACCTTC.

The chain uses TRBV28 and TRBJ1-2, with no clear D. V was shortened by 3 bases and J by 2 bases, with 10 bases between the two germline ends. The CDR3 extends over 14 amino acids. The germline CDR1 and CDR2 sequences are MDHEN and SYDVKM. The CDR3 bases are TGTGCCAGCAGTTTTACGGGTCCGAACTATGGCTACACCTTC. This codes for CASSFTGPNYGYTF.

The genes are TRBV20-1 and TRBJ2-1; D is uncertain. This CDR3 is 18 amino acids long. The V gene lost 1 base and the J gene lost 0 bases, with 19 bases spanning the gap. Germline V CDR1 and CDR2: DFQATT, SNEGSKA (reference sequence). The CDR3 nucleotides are TGCAGTGCTAGAGGCTCCCCCTACAACGGCCTCTCCTACAATGAGCAGTTCTTC. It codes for CSARGSPYNGLSYNEQFF.

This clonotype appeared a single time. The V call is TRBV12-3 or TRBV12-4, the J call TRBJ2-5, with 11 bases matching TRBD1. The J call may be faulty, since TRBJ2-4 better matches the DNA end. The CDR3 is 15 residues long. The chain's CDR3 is CASITGTGGKNIQYF. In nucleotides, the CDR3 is TGTGCCAGCATTACCGGGACAGGGGGTAAAAACATTCAGTACTTC.

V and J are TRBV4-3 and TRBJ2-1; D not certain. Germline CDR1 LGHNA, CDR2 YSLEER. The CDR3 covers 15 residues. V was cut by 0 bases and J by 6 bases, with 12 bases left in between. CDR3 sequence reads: CASSQEVGLVNEQFF. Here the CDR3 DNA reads TGCGCCAGCAGCCAAGAGGTCGGGCTAGTCAATGAGCAGTTCTTC.

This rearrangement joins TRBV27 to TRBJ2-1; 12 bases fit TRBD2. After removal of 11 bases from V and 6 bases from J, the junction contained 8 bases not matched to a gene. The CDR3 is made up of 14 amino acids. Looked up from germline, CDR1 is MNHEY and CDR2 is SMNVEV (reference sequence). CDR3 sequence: CASAPSGGANEQFF. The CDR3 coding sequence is TGTGCCTCCGCCCCTAGCGGGGGGGCCAATGAGCAGTTCTTC.